The T cell receptor (beta chain) described here comes from a study of blood T cell repertoires in COVID-19. Study-level background: Sites in the United States, Italy and Spain provided acute and convalescent COVID-19 samples. T cells, B-cell-depleted T cells, or PBMCs supplied cDNA or gDNA.

Germline CDR1 and CDR2: MNHNY and SVGAGI (reference sequence). V lost 0 bases and J 4 bases, leaving 10 bases between the germline ends. The CDR3 runs 15 residues. Some clones are missing from TCRdb's copy, which holds only in-frame ones; the method was immunoSEQ multiplex PCR. The sample includes 140,000 to 150,000 clones, around 82% of them seen just once. In terms of age and location, participants ranged from roughly 18 to 90 years and lived in about 25 US areas. The material sequenced was PBMCs or T cells enriched from blood (not recorded which). The source of this sequence is a woman aged 50 to 65 who had recovered from COVID-19. This rearrangement joins TRBV6-6 to TRBJ1-3; D is unclear. The CDR3 here is CASSYSLELGNTIYF. CDR3 nucleotide sequence: TGTGCCAGCAGTTACTCGCTGGAGCTCGGAAACACCATATATTTT.